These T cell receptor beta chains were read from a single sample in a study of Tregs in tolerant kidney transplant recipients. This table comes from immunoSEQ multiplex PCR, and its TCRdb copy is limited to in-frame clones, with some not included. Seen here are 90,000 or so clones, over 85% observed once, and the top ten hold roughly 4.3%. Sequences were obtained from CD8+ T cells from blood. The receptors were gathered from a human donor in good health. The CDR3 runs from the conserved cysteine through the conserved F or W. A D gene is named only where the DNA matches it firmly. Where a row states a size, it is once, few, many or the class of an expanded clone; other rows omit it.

CDR3nt: TGTGCCTGGAGTGTAGGGACAGGTAACACCGGGGAGCTGTTTTTT
CDR3aa: CAWSVGTGNTGELFF
v_gene: TRBV30
d_gene: TRBD1
j_gene: TRBJ2-2
abundance: -

CDR3nt: TGTGCCAGCAGTTCCGGGACTAGCGGGGGTGATCGGCAGTTCTTC
CDR3aa: CASSSGTSGGDRQFF
v_gene: TRBV6-4
d_gene: TRBD2
j_gene: TRBJ2-1
abundance: -

CDR3nt: TGCGCCAGCAGCCAAGGAATACCTCGTGGGAGCTCCTACAATGAGCAGTTCTTC
CDR3aa: CASSQGIPRGSSYNEQFF
v_gene: TRBV4-1
d_gene: -
j_gene: TRBJ2-1
abundance: -

CDR3nt: TGCGCCAGCAGCCACACAGGGTTCGGCTACGAGCAGTACTTC
CDR3aa: CASSHTGFGYEQYF
v_gene: TRBV4-1
d_gene: -
j_gene: TRBJ2-7
abundance: -

CDR3nt: TGTGCCAGCAGTTACGGGGCGGGACTTATAGGCGAGCAGTACTTC
CDR3aa: CASSYGAGLIGEQYF
v_gene: TRBV6-5
d_gene: -
j_gene: TRBJ2-7
abundance: -

CDR3nt: TGTGCCAGCAGCGTCCCGGGGACAGGGGTCGAGCAGTACTTC
CDR3aa: CASSVPGTGVEQYF
v_gene: TRBV5-8
d_gene: TRBD1
j_gene: TRBJ2-7
abundance: -

CDR3nt: TGTGCCAGCAGCGCCGGACAGGGGGGATCCTACGAGCAGTACTTC
CDR3aa: CASSAGQGGSYEQYF
v_gene: TRBV7-6
d_gene: TRBD1
j_gene: TRBJ2-7
abundance: -

CDR3nt: TGTGCCAGCAGCTTGGCGGGCGGTGAAGCTTTCTTT
CDR3aa: CASSLAGGEAFF
v_gene: TRBV5-8
d_gene: -
j_gene: TRBJ1-1
abundance: once

CDR3nt: TGTGCCAGCAGCTTGGCCGCAGGGGAAAAAGGGAATCAGCCCCAGCATTTT
CDR3aa: CASSLAAGEKGNQPQHF
v_gene: TRBV5-4
d_gene: -
j_gene: TRBJ1-5
abundance: -

CDR3nt: TGTGCCAGCAGCTTAGTCGGTCCCCCGAACACCGGGGAGCTGTTTTTT
CDR3aa: CASSLVGPPNTGELFF
v_gene: TRBV7-9
d_gene: -
j_gene: TRBJ2-2
abundance: -

CDR3nt: TGTGCCAGTAGTCCCGGCAGAGAGGTATCTAATGAAAAACTGTTTTTT
CDR3aa: CASSPGREVSNEKLFF
v_gene: TRBV19
d_gene: -
j_gene: TRBJ1-4
abundance: -

CDR3nt: TGTGCCAGCAGCTTACTAGGGTTGGGCTATGGCTACACCTTC
CDR3aa: CASSLLGLGYGYTF
v_gene: TRBV7-8
d_gene: -
j_gene: TRBJ1-2
abundance: -

CDR3nt: TGTGCCAGCAGCCTAGGGGGTTACAGGTCCCCGAACACTGAAGCTTTCTTT
CDR3aa: CASSLGGYRSPNTEAFF
v_gene: TRBV5-8
d_gene: -
j_gene: TRBJ1-1
abundance: -

CDR3nt: TGTGCCAGCAGCTTTGGGGACCGGGGCGATTACGAGCAGTACTTC
CDR3aa: CASSFGDRGDYEQYF
v_gene: TRBV7-9
d_gene: -
j_gene: TRBJ2-7
abundance: -

CDR3nt: TGTGCCAGCAGCTCAGACAGTTTTTGGACCCAGTACTTC
CDR3aa: CASSSDSFWTQYF
v_gene: TRBV6-5
d_gene: -
j_gene: TRBJ2-5
abundance: -

CDR3nt: TGTGCCAGCAGTTTATATGTCGATCAGCCCCAGCATTTT
CDR3aa: CASSLYVDQPQHF
v_gene: TRBV27
d_gene: -
j_gene: TRBJ1-5
abundance: -

CDR3nt: TGCGCCAGCAGTTCAACCCAGGGAGAGTCTGGAGAGCAGTACTTC
CDR3aa: CASSSTQGESGEQYF
v_gene: TRBV5-1
d_gene: -
j_gene: TRBJ2-7
abundance: -

CDR3nt: TGTGCCAGCAGCCCGGGGACTAGAGGGGAGACCCAGTACTTC
CDR3aa: CASSPGTRGETQYF
v_gene: TRBV7-9
d_gene: TRBD2
j_gene: TRBJ2-5
abundance: -

CDR3nt: TGTGCCAGCAGCTTACCGGGACAGGGGGCCTACGAGCAGTACTTC
CDR3aa: CASSLPGQGAYEQYF
v_gene: TRBV5-5
d_gene: TRBD1
j_gene: TRBJ2-7
abundance: -

CDR3nt: TGTGCCACCAGGGAATCGGGCGGGGAGCTGTTTTTT
CDR3aa: CATRESGGELFF
v_gene: TRBV5-4
d_gene: -
j_gene: TRBJ2-2
abundance: -

CDR3nt: TGTGCCACCAGCAGAGTGGGGGGCGGGAGGAGCGAGCAGTACTTC
CDR3aa: CATSRVGGGRSEQYF
v_gene: TRBV15
d_gene: TRBD2
j_gene: TRBJ2-7
abundance: -

CDR3nt: TGTGCCAGCAGCCCAAGCGGGGGAGGCAATTCACCCCTCCACTTT
CDR3aa: CASSPSGGGNSPLHF
v_gene: TRBV5-4
d_gene: -
j_gene: TRBJ1-6
abundance: -

CDR3nt: TGTGCCAGCAGTGAAGGGTCGTTCCCCAACTATGGCTACACCTTC
CDR3aa: CASSEGSFPNYGYTF
v_gene: TRBV25-1
d_gene: -
j_gene: TRBJ1-2
abundance: -

CDR3nt: TGTGCCAGCAGCCAAGGCCAGGGGGGAAGAGATACGCAGTATTTT
CDR3aa: CASSQGQGGRDTQYF
v_gene: TRBV4-2
d_gene: -
j_gene: TRBJ2-3
abundance: once

CDR3nt: TGTGCCAGCAGCTTAGGGGGAGAGGGGAGGTTAACTGAAGCTTTCTTT
CDR3aa: CASSLGGEGRLTEAFF
v_gene: TRBV7-2
d_gene: -
j_gene: TRBJ1-1
abundance: -

CDR3nt: TGCAGCGTTGAAGATCCAGTGGCTAATTACTATGGCTACACCTTC
CDR3aa: CSVEDPVANYYGYTF
v_gene: TRBV29-1
d_gene: -
j_gene: TRBJ1-2
abundance: once

CDR3nt: TGTGCCTGGCGACAGGGGGCTTACTACGAGCAGTACTTC
CDR3aa: CAWRQGAYYEQYF
v_gene: TRBV30
d_gene: TRBD1
j_gene: TRBJ2-7
abundance: -

CDR3nt: TGTGCCAGCAGCCCAAATACCGGGTTAAACTATGGCTACACCTTC
CDR3aa: CASSPNTGLNYGYTF
v_gene: TRBV5-5
d_gene: -
j_gene: TRBJ1-2
abundance: -

CDR3nt: TGTGCCAGCAGCCCAGAGTACACTGAAGCTTTCTTT
CDR3aa: CASSPEYTEAFF
v_gene: TRBV7-9
d_gene: -
j_gene: TRBJ1-1
abundance: -

CDR3nt: TGTGCCAGCACCGAGACAGGGGGCGGGAATGAGCAGTTCTTC
CDR3aa: CASTETGGGNEQFF
v_gene: TRBV6-6
d_gene: TRBD1
j_gene: TRBJ2-1
abundance: -

CDR3nt: TGTGCCAGTAGTAGACCTGGCTCCTACAATGAGCAGTTCTTC
CDR3aa: CASSRPGSYNEQFF
v_gene: TRBV19
d_gene: -
j_gene: TRBJ2-1
abundance: -

CDR3nt: TGTGCCAGCAGGCGCGCTCCGGCTTCCACCGGGGAGCTGTTTTTT
CDR3aa: CASRRAPASTGELFF
v_gene: TRBV6-5
d_gene: -
j_gene: TRBJ2-2
abundance: -

CDR3nt: TGTGCCAGCACCCAGAGCGGATACTCGTACCAAGAGACCCAGTACTTC
CDR3aa: CASTQSGYSYQETQYF
v_gene: TRBV2
d_gene: -
j_gene: TRBJ2-5
abundance: -

CDR3nt: TGTGCCAGCAGTTACTCTGGGGGATGGAACACTGAAGCTTTCTTT
CDR3aa: CASSYSGGWNTEAFF
v_gene: TRBV6-5
d_gene: -
j_gene: TRBJ1-1
abundance: -